A single sample gave rise to the 4 T cell receptor beta chains below, sequenced in a study of beta chain features in type 1 diabetes. All of the isolated RNA was reverse transcribed, so expressed TCRB transcripts were sequenced. Libraries were prepared by immunoSEQ multiplex PCR; TCRdb keeps only in-frame clonotypes and omits some of them. The sample carries hundreds of thousands of clones, 15% to 17% recorded once. Source material: naive CD4+ T cells from blood. These receptors were collected from a man aged 18 to 29 in good health.

The table lists this clone with a few counts. This chain links TRBV5-4 with TRBJ2-2; 7 nucleotides match TRBD1. Germline V lookup: CDR1 SGHNT, CDR2 YYREEE (reference sequence). The CDR3 has 15 amino acids. Trimming cost V 8 bases and J 0 bases; bases outside gene matches: 7. This CDR3 reads CASKSDRTNTGELFF. Here the CDR3 DNA reads TGTGCCAGTAAATCGGACAGGACGAACACCGGGGAGCTGTTTTTT.

The chain recombines TRBV7-2 with TRBJ2-7; no clear D gene. This CDR3 has 13 amino acids. V was cut by 3 bases and J by 5 bases, with 11 bases left in between. Germline CDR1 SGHTA, CDR2 FQGNSA. The CDR3 here is CASSFVPGDEQYF. For the CDR3, the DNA is TGTGCCAGCAGCTTTGTCCCGGGCGACGAGCAGTACTTC. The whole variable domain, filled in from reference TRBV7-2 and TRBJ2-7, reads GAGVSQSPSNKVTEKGKDVELRCDPISGHTALYWYRQSLGQGLEFLIYFQGNSAPDKSGLPSDRFSAERTGGSVSTLTIQRTQQEDSAVYLCASSFVPGDEQYFGPGTRLTVT.

This clone appeared a few times. The chain joins TRBV7-9 to TRBJ2-3; TRBD2 aligns across 8 bases. CDR1 and CDR2 (germline): SEHNR, FQNEAQ (reference sequence). The junction had 11 bases not matched to a gene; V was cut back by 5 bases and J by 4 bases. The CDR3 totals 16 residues. The DNA of the CDR3 is TGTGCCAGCAGCGCAGGACTAGCCCGCACTGCAGATACGCAGTATTTT. Its translation is CASSAGLARTADTQYF.

This clone was observed a handful of times. The J gene is TRBJ2-3, the V gene TRBV7-3; tentatively, D is TRBD2 (6 bases). Germline CDR1 and CDR2: SGHTA and FQGTGA. The CDR3 has 14 amino acids. Trimming took off 5 bases at V and 0 bases at J, with 9 bases between the two ends. The CDR3 loop is CASSRGTSTDTQYF. The CDR3 nucleotides are TGTGCCAGCAGCCGGGGGACTAGCACAGATACGCAGTATTTT.